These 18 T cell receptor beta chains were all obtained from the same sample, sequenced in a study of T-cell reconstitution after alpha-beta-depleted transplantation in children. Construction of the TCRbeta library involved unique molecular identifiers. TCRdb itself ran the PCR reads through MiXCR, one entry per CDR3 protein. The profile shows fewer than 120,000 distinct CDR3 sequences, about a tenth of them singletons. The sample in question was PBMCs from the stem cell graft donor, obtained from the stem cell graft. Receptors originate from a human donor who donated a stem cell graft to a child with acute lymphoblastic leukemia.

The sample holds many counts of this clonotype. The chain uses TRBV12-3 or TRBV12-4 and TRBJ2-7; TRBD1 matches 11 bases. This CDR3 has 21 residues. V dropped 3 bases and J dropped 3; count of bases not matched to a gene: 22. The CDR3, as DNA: TGTGCCAGCAGTTTTCGGTTTTGGACAGGGGGCCGAGGGAGAAAGAACTACGAGCAGTACTTC. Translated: CASSFRFWTGGRGRKNYEQYF.

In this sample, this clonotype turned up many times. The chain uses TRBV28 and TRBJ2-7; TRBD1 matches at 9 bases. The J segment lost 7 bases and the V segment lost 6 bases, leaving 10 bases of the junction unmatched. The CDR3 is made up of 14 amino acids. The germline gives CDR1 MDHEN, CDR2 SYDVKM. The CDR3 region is CASRVQGAMREQYF. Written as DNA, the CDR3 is TGTGCCAGCAGAGTACAGGGGGCGATGAGAGAGCAGTACTTC.

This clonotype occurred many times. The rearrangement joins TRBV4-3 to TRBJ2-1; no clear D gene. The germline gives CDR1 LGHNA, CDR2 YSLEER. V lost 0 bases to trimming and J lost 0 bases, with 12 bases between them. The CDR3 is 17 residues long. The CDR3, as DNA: TGCGCCAGCAGCCAAGACCTTATTTTGAGCTCCTACAATGAGCAGTTCTTC. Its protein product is CASSQDLILSSYNEQFF.

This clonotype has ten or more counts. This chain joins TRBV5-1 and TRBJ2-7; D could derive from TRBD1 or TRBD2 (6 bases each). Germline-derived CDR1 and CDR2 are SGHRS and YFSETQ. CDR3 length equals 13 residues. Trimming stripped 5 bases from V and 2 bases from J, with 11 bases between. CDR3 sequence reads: CASREGTTYEQYF. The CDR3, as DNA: TGCGCCAGCAGGGAGGGGACAACCTACGAGCAGTACTTC.

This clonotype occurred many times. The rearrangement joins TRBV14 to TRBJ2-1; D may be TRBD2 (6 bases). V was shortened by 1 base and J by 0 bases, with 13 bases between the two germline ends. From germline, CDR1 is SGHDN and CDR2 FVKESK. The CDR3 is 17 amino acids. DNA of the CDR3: TGTGCCAGCAGCCAAGTGGCGGGATTCAGCTCCTACAATGAGCAGTTCTTC. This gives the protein CASSQVAGFSSYNEQFF.

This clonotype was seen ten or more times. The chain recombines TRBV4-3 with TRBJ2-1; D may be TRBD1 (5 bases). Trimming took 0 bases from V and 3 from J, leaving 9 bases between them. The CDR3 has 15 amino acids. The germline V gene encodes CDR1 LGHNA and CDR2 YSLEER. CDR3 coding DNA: TGCGCCAGCAGCCAAGATCAGACAGACTACAATGAGCAGTTCTTC. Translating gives CASSQDQTDYNEQFF.

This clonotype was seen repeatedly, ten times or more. CDR3 nucleotide sequence: TGTGCCAGCAGCCTTAGCGGGGGGGCCAAGGATACGCAGTATTTT. It specifies CASSLSGGAKDTQYF. The chain carries TRBV7-9 and TRBJ2-3; TRBD2 agrees at 11 bases. J lost 6 bases, V lost 5 bases, and 7 bases had no gene match. CDR1 and CDR2 (germline): SEHNR, FQNEAQ (reference sequence). CDR3 size: 15 residues.

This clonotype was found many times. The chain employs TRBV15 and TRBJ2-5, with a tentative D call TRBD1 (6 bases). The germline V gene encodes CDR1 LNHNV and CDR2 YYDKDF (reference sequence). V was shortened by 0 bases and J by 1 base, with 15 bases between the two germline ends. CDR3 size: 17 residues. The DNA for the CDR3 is TGTGCCACCAGCAGAGACCACCCGACAGGCGCCCAAGAGACCCAGTACTTC. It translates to CATSRDHPTGAQETQYF. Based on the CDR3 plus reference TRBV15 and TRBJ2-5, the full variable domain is DAMVIQNPRYQVTQFGKPVTLSCSQTLNHNVMYWYQQKSSQAPKLLFHYYDKDFNNEADTPDNFQSRRPNTSFCFLDIRSPGLGDTAMYLCATSRDHPTGAQETQYFGPGTRLLVL.

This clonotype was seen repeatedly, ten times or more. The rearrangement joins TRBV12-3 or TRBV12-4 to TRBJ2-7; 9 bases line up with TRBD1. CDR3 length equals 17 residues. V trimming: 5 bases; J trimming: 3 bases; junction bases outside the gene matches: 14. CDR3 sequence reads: CASSAMITRDRDYEQYF. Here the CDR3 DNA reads TGTGCCAGCAGTGCAATGATTACCCGGGACAGGGACTACGAGCAGTACTTC.

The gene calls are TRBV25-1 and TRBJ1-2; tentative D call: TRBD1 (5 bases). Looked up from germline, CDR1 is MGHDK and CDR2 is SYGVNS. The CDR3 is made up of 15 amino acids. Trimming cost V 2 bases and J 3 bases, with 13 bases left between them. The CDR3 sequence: CASSEGGRRDYGYTF. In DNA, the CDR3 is TGTGCCAGCAGTGAAGGGGGGAGGAGAGACTATGGCTACACCTTC.

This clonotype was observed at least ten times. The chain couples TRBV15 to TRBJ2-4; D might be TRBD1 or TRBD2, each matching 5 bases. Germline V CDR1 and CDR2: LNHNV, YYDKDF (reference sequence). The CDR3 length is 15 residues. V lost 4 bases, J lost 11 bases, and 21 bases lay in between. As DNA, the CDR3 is TGTGCCACCAGCACACAATCACAGGACTTGGGGGTTCAGTACTTC. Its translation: CATSTQSQDLGVQYF.

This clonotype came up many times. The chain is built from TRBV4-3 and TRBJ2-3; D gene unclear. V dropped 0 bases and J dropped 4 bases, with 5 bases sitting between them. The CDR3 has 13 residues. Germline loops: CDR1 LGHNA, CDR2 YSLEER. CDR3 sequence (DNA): TGCGCCAGCAGCCAAGATTTAGCAGATACGCAGTATTTT. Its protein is CASSQDLADTQYF.

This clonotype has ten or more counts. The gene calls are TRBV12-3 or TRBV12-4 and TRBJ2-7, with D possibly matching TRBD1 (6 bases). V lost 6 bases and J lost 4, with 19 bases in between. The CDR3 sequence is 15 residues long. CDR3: CASRVLGGGRYEQYF. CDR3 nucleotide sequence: TGTGCCAGCAGAGTACTTGGTGGGGGCAGGTACGAGCAGTACTTC.

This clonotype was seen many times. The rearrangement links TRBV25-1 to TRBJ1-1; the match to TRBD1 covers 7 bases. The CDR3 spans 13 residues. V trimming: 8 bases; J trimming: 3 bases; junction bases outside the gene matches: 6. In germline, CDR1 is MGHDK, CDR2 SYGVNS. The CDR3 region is CASLGGRDTEAFF. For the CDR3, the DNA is TGTGCCAGCTTAGGGGGCCGGGACACTGAAGCTTTCTTT.

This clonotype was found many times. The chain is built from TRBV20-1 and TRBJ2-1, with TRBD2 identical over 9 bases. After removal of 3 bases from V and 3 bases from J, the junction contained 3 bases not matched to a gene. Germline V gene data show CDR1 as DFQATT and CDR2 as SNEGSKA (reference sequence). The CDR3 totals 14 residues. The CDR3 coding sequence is TGCAGTGCTAGCGTAGCGGGGGACTACAATGAGCAGTTCTTC. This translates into CSASVAGDYNEQFF.

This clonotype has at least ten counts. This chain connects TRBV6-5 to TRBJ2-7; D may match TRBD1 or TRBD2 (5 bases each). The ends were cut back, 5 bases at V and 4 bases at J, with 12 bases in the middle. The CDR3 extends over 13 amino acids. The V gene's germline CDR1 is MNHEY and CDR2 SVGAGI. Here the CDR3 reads CASSRDPIYEQYF. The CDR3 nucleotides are TGTGCCAGCAGTAGGGACCCAATTTACGAGCAGTACTTC.

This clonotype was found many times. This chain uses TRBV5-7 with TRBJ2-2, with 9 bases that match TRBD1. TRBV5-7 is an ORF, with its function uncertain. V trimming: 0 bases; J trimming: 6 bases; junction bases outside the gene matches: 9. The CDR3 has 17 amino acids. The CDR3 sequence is CASSLGQGEKRPGELFF. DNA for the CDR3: TGTGCCAGCAGCTTGGGACAGGGGGAAAAACGGCCCGGGGAGCTGTTTTTT.

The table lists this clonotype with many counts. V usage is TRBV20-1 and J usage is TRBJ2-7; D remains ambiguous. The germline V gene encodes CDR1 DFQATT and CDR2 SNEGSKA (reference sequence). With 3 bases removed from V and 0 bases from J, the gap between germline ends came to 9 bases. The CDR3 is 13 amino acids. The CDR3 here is CSARDLSSYEQYF. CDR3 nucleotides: TGCAGTGCTAGGGACCTGAGCTCCTACGAGCAGTACTTC.